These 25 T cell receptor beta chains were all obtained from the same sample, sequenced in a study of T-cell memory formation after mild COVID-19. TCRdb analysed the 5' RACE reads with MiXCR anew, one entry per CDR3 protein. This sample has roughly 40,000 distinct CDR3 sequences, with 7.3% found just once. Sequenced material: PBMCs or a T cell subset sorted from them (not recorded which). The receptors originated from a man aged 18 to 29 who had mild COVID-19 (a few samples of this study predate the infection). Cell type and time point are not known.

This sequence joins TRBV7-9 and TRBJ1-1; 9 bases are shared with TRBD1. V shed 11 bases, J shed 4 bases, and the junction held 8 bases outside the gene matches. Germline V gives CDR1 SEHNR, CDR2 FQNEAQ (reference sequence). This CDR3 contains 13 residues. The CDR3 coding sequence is TGTGCCGGGGGACAGGGAGGTGGCACTGAAGCTTTCTTT. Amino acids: CAGGQGGGTEAFF.

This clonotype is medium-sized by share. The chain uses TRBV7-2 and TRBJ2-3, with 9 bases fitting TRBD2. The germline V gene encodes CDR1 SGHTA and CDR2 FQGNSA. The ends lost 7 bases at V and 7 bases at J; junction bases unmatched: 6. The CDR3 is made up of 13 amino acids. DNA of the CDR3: TGTGCCAGCACCGCTGGACTAGCGTATACGCAGTATTTT. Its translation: CASTAGLAYTQYF.

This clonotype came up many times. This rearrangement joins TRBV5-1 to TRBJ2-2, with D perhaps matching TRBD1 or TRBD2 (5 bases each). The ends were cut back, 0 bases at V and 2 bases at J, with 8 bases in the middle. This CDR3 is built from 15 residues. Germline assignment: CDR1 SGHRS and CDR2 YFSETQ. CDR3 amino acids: CASSLAGANTGELFF. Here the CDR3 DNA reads TGCGCCAGCAGCTTGGCCGGGGCCAACACCGGGGAGCTGTTTTTT.

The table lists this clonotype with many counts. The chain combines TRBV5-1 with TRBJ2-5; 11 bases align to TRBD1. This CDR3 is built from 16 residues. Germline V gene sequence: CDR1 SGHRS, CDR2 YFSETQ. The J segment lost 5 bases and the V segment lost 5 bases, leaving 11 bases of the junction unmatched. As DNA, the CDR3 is TGCGCCAGCAGTTTAACCCCTCGGACAGGGGGCGAGACCCAGTACTTC. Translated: CASSLTPRTGGETQYF.

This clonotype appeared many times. This chain's CDR3 is CASSQKAASGVPSYEQYF. The DNA of the CDR3 is TGCGCCAGCAGCCAAAAGGCCGCTAGCGGGGTTCCCTCCTACGAGCAGTACTTC. This chain uses TRBV4-1 with TRBJ2-7; 9 bases agree with TRBD2. The CDR3 totals 18 residues. V was clipped by 2 bases and J by 0 bases; unmatched bases: 11. Per the germline V gene, CDR1 is MGHRA and CDR2 is YSYEKL.

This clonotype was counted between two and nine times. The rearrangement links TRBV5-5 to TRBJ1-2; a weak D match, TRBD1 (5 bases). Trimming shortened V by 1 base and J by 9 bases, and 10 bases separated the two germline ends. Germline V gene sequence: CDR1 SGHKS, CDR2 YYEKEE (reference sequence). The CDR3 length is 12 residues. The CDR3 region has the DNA TGTGCCAGCAGCTTGTTTAGGGGACGCTACACCTTC. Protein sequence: CASSLFRGRYTF.

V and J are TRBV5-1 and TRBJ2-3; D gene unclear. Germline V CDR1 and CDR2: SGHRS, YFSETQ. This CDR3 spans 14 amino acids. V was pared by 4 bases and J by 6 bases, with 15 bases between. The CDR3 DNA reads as TGCGCCAGCAGCGAGAAAGACTCCCTGGATACGCAGTATTTT. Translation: CASSEKDSLDTQYF.

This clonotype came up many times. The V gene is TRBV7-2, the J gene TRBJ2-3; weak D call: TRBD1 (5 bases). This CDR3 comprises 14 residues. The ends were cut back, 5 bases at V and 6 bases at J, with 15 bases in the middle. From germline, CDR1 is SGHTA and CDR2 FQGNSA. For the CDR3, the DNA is TGTGCCAGCAGCACCAAAGGACATCCGGATACGCAGTATTTT. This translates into CASSTKGHPDTQYF. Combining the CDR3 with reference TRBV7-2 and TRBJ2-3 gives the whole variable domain GAGVSQSPSNKVTEKGKDVELRCDPISGHTALYWYRQSLGQGLEFLIYFQGNSAPDKSGLPSDRFSAERTGGSVSTLTIQRTQQEDSAVYLCASSTKGHPDTQYFGPGTRLTVL.

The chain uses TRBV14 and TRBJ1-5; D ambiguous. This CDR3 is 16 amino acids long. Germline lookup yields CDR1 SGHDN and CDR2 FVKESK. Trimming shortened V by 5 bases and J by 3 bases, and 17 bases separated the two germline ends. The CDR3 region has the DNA TGTGCCAGCAGCGCACTAAAAGAGATTTACAATCAGCCCCAGCATTTT. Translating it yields CASSALKEIYNQPQHF.

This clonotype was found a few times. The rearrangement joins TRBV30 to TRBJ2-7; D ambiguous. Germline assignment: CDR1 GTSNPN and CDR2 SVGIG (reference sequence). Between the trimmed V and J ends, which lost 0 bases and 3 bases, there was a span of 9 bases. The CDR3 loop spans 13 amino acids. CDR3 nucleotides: TGTGCCTGGAGTGTACAGCTAGTCTACGAGCAGTACTTC. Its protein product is CAWSVQLVYEQYF.

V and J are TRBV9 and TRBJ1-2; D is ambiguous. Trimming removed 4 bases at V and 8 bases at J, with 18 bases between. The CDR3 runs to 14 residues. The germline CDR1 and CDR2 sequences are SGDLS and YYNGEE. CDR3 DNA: TGTGCCAGCAGCCCGACTGGGGAGCCGGGAGGCTACACCTTC. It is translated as CASSPTGEPGGYTF.

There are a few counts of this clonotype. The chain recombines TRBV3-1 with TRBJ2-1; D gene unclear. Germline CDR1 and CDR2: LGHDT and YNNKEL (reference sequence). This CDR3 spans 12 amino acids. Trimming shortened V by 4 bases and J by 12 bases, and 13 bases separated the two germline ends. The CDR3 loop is CASSLPSGGQFF. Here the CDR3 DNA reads TGTGCCAGCAGCCTTCCCTCGGGCGGGCAGTTCTTC.

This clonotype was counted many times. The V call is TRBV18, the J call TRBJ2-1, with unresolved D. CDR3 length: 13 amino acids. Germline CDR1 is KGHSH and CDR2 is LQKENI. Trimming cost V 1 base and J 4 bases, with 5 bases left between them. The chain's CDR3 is CASSPQAYNEQFF. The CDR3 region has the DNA TGTGCCAGCTCACCACAAGCGTACAATGAGCAGTTCTTC.

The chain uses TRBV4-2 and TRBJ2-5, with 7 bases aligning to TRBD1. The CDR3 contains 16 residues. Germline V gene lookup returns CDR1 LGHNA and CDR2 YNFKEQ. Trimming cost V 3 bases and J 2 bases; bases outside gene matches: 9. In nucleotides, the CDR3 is TGTGCCAGCAGCCAGGACCCGGGACAGTTTCAAGAGACCCAGTACTTC. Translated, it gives CASSQDPGQFQETQYF.

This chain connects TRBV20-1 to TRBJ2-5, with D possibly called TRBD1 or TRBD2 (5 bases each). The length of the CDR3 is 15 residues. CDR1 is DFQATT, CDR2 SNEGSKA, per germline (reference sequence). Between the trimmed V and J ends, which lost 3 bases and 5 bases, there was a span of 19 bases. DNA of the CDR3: TGCAGTGCTAGTCCTGGGACCACCGGCGGGGAGACCCAGTACTTC. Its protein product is CSASPGTTGGETQYF.

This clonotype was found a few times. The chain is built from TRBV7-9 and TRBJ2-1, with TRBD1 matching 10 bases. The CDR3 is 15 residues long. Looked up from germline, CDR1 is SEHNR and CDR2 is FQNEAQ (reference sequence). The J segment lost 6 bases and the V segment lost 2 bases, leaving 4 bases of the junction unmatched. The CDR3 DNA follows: TGTGCCAGCAGCTTATCCGGGACAGGGGCCAATGAGCAGTTCTTC. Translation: CASSLSGTGANEQFF. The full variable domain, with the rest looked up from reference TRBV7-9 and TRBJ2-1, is DTGVSQNPRHKITKRGQNVTFRCDPISEHNRLYWYRQTLGQGPEFLTYFQNEAQLEKSRLLSDRFSAERPKGSFSTLEIQRTEQGDSAMYLCASSLSGTGANEQFFGPGTRLTVL.

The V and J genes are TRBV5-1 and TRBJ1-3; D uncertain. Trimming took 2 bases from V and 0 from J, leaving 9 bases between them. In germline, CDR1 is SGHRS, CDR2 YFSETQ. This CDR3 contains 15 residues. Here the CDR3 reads CASSLRTDSGNTIYF. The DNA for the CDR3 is TGCGCCAGCAGCTTACGGACGGACTCTGGAAACACCATATATTTT.

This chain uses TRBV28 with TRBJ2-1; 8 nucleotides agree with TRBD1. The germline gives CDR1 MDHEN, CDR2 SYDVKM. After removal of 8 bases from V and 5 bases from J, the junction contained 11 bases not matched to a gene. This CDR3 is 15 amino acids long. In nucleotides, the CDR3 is TGTGCCAGCCTTTCAGGGGGCGTGGGAAACAATGAGCAGTTCTTC. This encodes CASLSGGVGNNEQFF. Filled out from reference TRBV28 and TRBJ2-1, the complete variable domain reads DVKVTQSSRYLVKRTGEKVFLECVQDMDHENMFWYRQDPGLGLRLIYFSYDVKMKEKGDIPEGYSVSREKKERFSLILESASTNQTSMYLCASLSGGVGNNEQFFGPGTRLTVL.

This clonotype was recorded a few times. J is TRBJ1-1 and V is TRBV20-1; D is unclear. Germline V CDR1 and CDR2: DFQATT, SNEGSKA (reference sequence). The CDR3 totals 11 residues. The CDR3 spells CSPSLNTEAFF. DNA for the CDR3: TGCAGCCCCTCCTTGAACACTGAAGCTTTCTTT.

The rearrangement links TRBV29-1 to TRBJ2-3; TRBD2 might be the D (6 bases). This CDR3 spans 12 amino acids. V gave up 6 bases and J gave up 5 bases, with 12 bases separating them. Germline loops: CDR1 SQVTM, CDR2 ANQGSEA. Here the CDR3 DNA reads TGCAGCGTCCGGGAGCTTGAAGATACGCAGTATTTT. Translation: CSVRELEDTQYF.

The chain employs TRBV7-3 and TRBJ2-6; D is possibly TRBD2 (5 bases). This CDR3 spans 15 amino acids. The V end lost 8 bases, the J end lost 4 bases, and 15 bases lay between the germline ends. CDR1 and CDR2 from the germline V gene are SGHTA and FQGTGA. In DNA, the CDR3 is TGTGCCAGCTCAAGGGAGACCGCCGGGGCCAACGTCCTGACTTTC. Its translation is CASSRETAGANVLTF.

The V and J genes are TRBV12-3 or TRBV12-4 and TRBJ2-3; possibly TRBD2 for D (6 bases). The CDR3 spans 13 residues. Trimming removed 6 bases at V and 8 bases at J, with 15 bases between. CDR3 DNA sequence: TGTGCCAGCAGCGTGGAGGGGTTCAGTACGCAGTATTTT. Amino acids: CASSVEGFSTQYF.

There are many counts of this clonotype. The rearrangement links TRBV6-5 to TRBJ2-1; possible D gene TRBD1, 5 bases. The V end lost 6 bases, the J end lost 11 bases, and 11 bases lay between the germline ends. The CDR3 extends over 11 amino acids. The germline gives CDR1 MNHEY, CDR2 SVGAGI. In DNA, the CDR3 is TGTGCCAGCAGGTACAGGATTAAGCAGTTCTTC. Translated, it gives CASRYRIKQFF.

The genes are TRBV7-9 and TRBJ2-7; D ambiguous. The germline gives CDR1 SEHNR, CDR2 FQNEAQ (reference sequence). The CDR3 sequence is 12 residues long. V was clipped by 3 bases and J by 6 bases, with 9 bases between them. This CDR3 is CASSFGPGEQYV. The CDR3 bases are TGTGCCAGCAGCTTCGGTCCGGGCGAGCAGTACGTC.

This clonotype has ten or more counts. The CDR3 DNA sequence: TGTGCCACCAGTTCTAGCTATCAGATCCAAGAGACCCAGTACTTC. Protein product: CATSSSYQIQETQYF. V gene TRBV15 combines with J gene TRBJ2-5, with a possible D match to TRBD2 (5 bases). The V gene's germline CDR1 is LNHNV and CDR2 YYDKDF (reference sequence). This CDR3 is built from 15 residues. V was trimmed by 6 bases and J by 1 base, leaving 15 bases between them.